This T cell receptor beta chain derives from a study of shared clonotypes between healthy human individuals. Authors' analysis steps: For the immunoSEQ data, sequences were junction-only without quality scores, so filtering differed. The assay was immunoSEQ multiplex PCR, and TCRdb's table has in-frame clones only and misses some. Clone size and V and J calls were adopted from that table, with D and trimming inferred from the DNA. The sample records around 2,000,000 clones, roughly 94% being singletons. CDR1 and CDR2 from the germline V gene are MGHRA and YSYEKL. V dropped 3 bases and J dropped 2; count of bases not matched to a gene: 9. There are 17 residues in the CDR3. Study findings and constraints: Estimated richness was generally greater in naive than memory subsets.

Of note for this clone: Its target is unknown.

Sequenced sample: naive CD4+ T cells sorted from blood. Subset reported: CD45RA+ positively selected. The chain uses TRBV4-1 and TRBJ2-3; 9 bases match TRBD1. This TCR derives from a man in his late teens or twenties in good health. DNA of the CDR3: TGCGCCAGCAGCCACCAACTACGGACAGGGGACACAGATACGCAGTATTTT. As protein: CASSHQLRTGDTDTQYF.